Listed below are T cell receptor beta chains from one sample, sequenced in a study of T cell responses to AZD1222 COVID-19 vaccine. The method was immunoSEQ multiplex PCR; TCRdb's version includes in-frame clones alone and lacks a portion of them. The table has about 93,000 clones, nearly 90% seen once; the top ten hold approximately 2.8%. Specimen: peripheral blood, collected on day 0 of MenACWY control vaccination. The receptors here all came from an adult in good health. CDR3s include the opening cysteine and the closing phenylalanine or tryptophan. Fields, in order: clone size, D gene, V gene, J gene, CDR3 DNA, CDR3 protein. The D gene is left open where the match is weak. Clone size, where shown, is once, few, many, or a class for clones that have expanded.

-,-,TRBV7-2,TRBJ1-5,TGTGCCAGCAGCTTAGTCGGCAGGGTCGATCAGCCCCAGCATTTT,CASSLVGRVDQPQHF
-,TRBD1,TRBV5-1,TRBJ2-3,TGCGCCAGCAGCATTGGACAGGGAACAGATACGCAGTATTTT,CASSIGQGTDTQYF
-,-,TRBV7-9,TRBJ2-7,TGTGCCAGCAGCTTAGATGCGGGTGCGCAGTACTTC,CASSLDAGAQYF
few,TRBD1,TRBV19,TRBJ1-6,TGTGCCAGTAGTAAAAACGGACAGGGGGATAATTCACCCCTCCACTTT,CASSKNGQGDNSPLHF
-,-,TRBV5-4,TRBJ1-2,TGTGCCAGCAGCCAAAAGGACGGGATAAACTATGGCTACACCTTC,CASSQKDGINYGYTF
-,-,TRBV6-4,TRBJ2-3,TGTGCCAGCAGCCAGGGAACCGGGGCAGATACGCAGTATTTT,CASSQGTGADTQYF
-,TRBD1,TRBV7-8,TRBJ1-5,TGTGCCAGCAGAAACGACAGGGGGAGCAATCAGCCCCAGCATTTT,CASRNDRGSNQPQHF
-,-,TRBV6-5,TRBJ1-4,TGTGCCAGCAGTCCCACGTGGCGTGAAAAACTGTTTTTT,CASSPTWREKLFF
-,-,TRBV2,TRBJ1-5,TGTGCCAGCAGTGAAGCGGGGAGGATTACTCAGCCCCAGCATTTT,CASSEAGRITQPQHF
-,-,TRBV19,TRBJ2-2,TGTGCCAGTAGTATAGCCGGGTCGAACACCGGGGAGCTGTTTTTT,CASSIAGSNTGELFF
-,-,TRBV6-6,TRBJ1-5,TGTGCCAGCAGTTACGTCGGGGTATGGCAGCCCCAGCATTTT,CASSYVGVWQPQHF
-,-,TRBV5-1,TRBJ2-3,TGCGCCAGCAGCTTCCTTGGGGGGCTCTTTATTGATACGCAGTATTTT,CASSFLGGLFIDTQYF
-,-,TRBV7-9,TRBJ1-2,TGTGCCAGCGCCGGACAGTATTCTAACTATGGCTACACCTTC,CASAGQYSNYGYTF
once,-,TRBV4-2,TRBJ1-6,TGTGCCAGCAGCCTCGGCACGCCGGGGAATTCACCCCTCCACTTT,CASSLGTPGNSPLHF
-,-,TRBV2,TRBJ1-6,TGTGCCAGCAGTGAGTCAGGGTCCTATAATTCACCCCTCCACTTT,CASSESGSYNSPLHF
few,TRBD1,TRBV6-2/TRBV6-3,TRBJ1-1,TGTGCCAGCAGGTACCCGCGGGACAGCACTGAAGCTTTCTTT,CASRYPRDSTEAFF
-,TRBD1,TRBV23-1,TRBJ1-3,TGCGCCAGCAGTCAATCCGGAGGGGGCGAAAACACCATATATTTT,CASSQSGGGENTIYF
-,-,TRBV5-4,TRBJ2-3,TGTGCCAGCAGCTTAGGGGCTTGGCGCGGGGAGGCAGATACGCAGTATTTT,CASSLGAWRGEADTQYF
-,TRBD1,TRBV4-3,TRBJ1-6,TGCGCCAGCAGCCAAGGGTCAGGGGGCGGTTATTCACCCCTCCACTTT,CASSQGSGGGYSPLHF
-,TRBD2,TRBV3-1/TRBV3-2,TRBJ2-1,TGTGCCAGCAGCCTGGGGCGGGGGGGCCTGGATGAGCAGTTCTTC,CASSLGRGGLDEQFF
once,-,TRBV6-2/TRBV6-3,TRBJ1-1,TGTGCCAGCAGTTACCCCAACGTGAACACTGAAGCTTTCTTT,CASSYPNVNTEAFF
-,-,TRBV6-6,TRBJ1-3,TGTGCCAGCAGACTTGGAACAGAGGGAAACACCATATATTTT,CASRLGTEGNTIYF
-,TRBD1,TRBV4-1,TRBJ1-1,TGCGCCAGCAGCCAAGATCCTACAGGGGCGACGTACACTGAAGCTTTCTTT,CASSQDPTGATYTEAFF
-,-,TRBV6-2/TRBV6-3,TRBJ1-4,TGTGCCAGCAGCAGGGGAACTAATGAAAAACTGTTTTTT,CASSRGTNEKLFF
-,-,TRBV3-1/TRBV3-2,TRBJ1-6,TGTGCCAGCAGCCCCCAGGGTAGCAATTCACCCCTCCACTTT,CASSPQGSNSPLHF
once,-,TRBV18,TRBJ2-1,TGTGCCAGCTCACACGGAGGAGTTGGAAATGAGCAGTTCTTC,CASSHGGVGNEQFF
-,TRBD2,TRBV5-4,TRBJ2-2,TGTGCCAGCAGCTTTAAGCGGGGGGGCCAAGGGGAGCTGTTTTTT,CASSFKRGGQGELFF
-,-,TRBV6-2/TRBV6-3,TRBJ2-7,TGTGCCAGCAGTTATTCCGACACCTACGAGCAGTACTTC,CASSYSDTYEQYF
once,-,TRBV30,TRBJ1-1,TGTGCCTGGAGTTCGAGGGGGTGGGCTGAAGCTTTCTTT,CAWSSRGWAEAFF
-,-,TRBV9,TRBJ1-3,TGTGCCAGCAGCGTAGATGAGACAGCCACCTCCTCTGGAAACACCATATATTTT,CASSVDETATSSGNTIYF
-,TRBD2,TRBV10-3,TRBJ2-2,TGTGCCATAAAGAGCGGGGGGGACACCGGGGAGCTGTTTTTT,CAIKSGGDTGELFF
-,-,TRBV19,TRBJ2-4,TGTGCCAGTAGTAATACAGGGATCAAAAACATTCAGTACTTC,CASSNTGIKNIQYF
-,-,TRBV7-2,TRBJ2-1,TGTGCCAGCAGCCTTTCGGCGGGCTCCTACAATGAGCAGTTCTTC,CASSLSAGSYNEQFF
-,-,TRBV18,TRBJ1-5,TGTGCCAGCTCACCTTCAGAGAATCAGCCCCAGCATTTT,CASSPSENQPQHF
-,-,TRBV6-5,TRBJ1-3,TGTGCCAGCAGTTACCAGTCCGGAAACACCATATATTTT,CASSYQSGNTIYF
-,-,TRBV7-9,TRBJ1-1,TGTGCCAGCAGCATCGACGGCGGGACTGAAGCTTTCTTT,CASSIDGGTEAFF
once,-,TRBV19,TRBJ1-6,TGTGCCAGCTTCAAGGGTTATTCACCCCTCCACTTT,CASFKGYSPLHF
-,-,TRBV5-1,TRBJ2-2,TGCGCCAGCAGCTTGGATGCAGGGCGAACCGGGGAGCTGTTTTTT,CASSLDAGRTGELFF
-,-,TRBV30,TRBJ2-7,TGTGCCTGGAGTGTCATGTTCTACGAGCAGTACTTC,CAWSVMFYEQYF
-,TRBD2,TRBV24-1,TRBJ2-3,TGTGCCACCAGTGATCCCGGGACTAGCTTGGCAGATACGCAGTATTTT,CATSDPGTSLADTQYF
-,-,TRBV4-3,TRBJ1-6,TGCGCCAGCAGCCAAGATTATCGGCCCGGGGGGACGGCCAATTCACCCCTCCACTTT,CASSQDYRPGGTANSPLHF
once,TRBD1,TRBV30,TRBJ1-4,TGTGCCTGGAGTACAGGGGGCGATGAAAAACTGTTTTTT,CAWSTGGDEKLFF
-,-,TRBV30,TRBJ1-2,TGTGCCTGGAGTGAGACAGCTAACTATGGCTACACCTTC,CAWSETANYGYTF
-,-,TRBV6-5,TRBJ1-1,TGTGCCAGCAGTACGGGGGGACCCCACACTGAAGCTTTCTTT,CASSTGGPHTEAFF
-,TRBD2,TRBV2,TRBJ2-3,TGTGCCAGCAGTCTCGAGTTCCTACTAGCGGGGGGGTCGGATACGCAGTATTTT,CASSLEFLLAGGSDTQYF
-,-,TRBV3-1/TRBV3-2,TRBJ2-1,TGTGCCAGCAGTCGGGACACTCCCTACAATGAGCAGTTCTTC,CASSRDTPYNEQFF
-,TRBD2,TRBV4-2,TRBJ2-5,TGTGCCAGCAGCCAAGGCCTAGCGGGGGGTGAAGAGACCCAGTACTTC,CASSQGLAGGEETQYF
-,TRBD1,TRBV3-1/TRBV3-2,TRBJ1-1,TGTGCCAGCAGCCAACCAGGGGGCGCAGGGGACACTGAAGCTTTCTTT,CASSQPGGAGDTEAFF
-,-,TRBV7-2,TRBJ1-2,TGTGCCAGCAGCTTAAGCTTCCAGACGGATCTACATGGCTACACCTTC,CASSLSFQTDLHGYTF
-,-,TRBV3-1/TRBV3-2,TRBJ1-5,TGTGCCAGCAGTCCGACAGGAAATCAGCCCCAGCATTTT,CASSPTGNQPQHF
-,-,TRBV6-5,TRBJ2-2,TGTGCCAGCACCCAAAAGGGAGAACAAACCGGGGAGCTGTTTTTT,CASTQKGEQTGELFF
-,-,TRBV28,TRBJ2-2,TGTGCCAGCAGTCAGGGGGGCGCGTCCGGGGAGCTGTTTTTT,CASSQGGASGELFF
-,-,TRBV24-1,TRBJ1-5,TGTGCCACCAGTGATCGAGGGTTTAGCAATCAGCCCCAGCATTTT,CATSDRGFSNQPQHF
-,TRBD2,TRBV6-2/TRBV6-3,TRBJ2-5,TGTGCCAGCAGCCTTAGCGGGGGGGACCTCTTACAAGAGACCCAGTACTTC,CASSLSGGDLLQETQYF